Each of the 7 T cell receptor beta chains below was sequenced from the same sample in a study of neoadjuvant anti-PD-1 for oral cavity cancer (dated by TCRdb to the early 2020s). The library was produced with the immunoSEQ multiplex PCR assay. TCRdb provides this immuneACCESS table in a form limited to in-frame rearrangements. Some clones are lacking; in checked studies, under half of them reflect an unresolved V gene, and why the rest are absent is not known. The sample has around 15,000 clones on record, about 36% of them singletons. The ten largest clonotypes hold around 39% of the sample. The meaning of the sample's time point label: after neoadjuvant nivolumab, at surgical resection. The sample consisted of tumor tissue, taken after nivolumab (anti-PD-1) treatment. Receptors originate from a person between 40 and 79 years old with oral cavity squamous cell carcinoma.

V gene TRBV28 combines with J gene TRBJ2-5, with no clear D. The CDR3 covers 11 residues. Trimming removed 6 bases from V and 2 bases from J, with 4 bases in between. Germline values: CDR1 MDHEN, CDR2 SYDVKM. The CDR3 region has the DNA TGTGCCAGCAGGACTCAAGAGACCCAGTACTTC. Amino acids: CASRTQETQYF.

The table lists this clone with many counts. The rearrangement uses TRBV7-2 and TRBJ1-6; 10 bases are shared with TRBD1. CDR1 and CDR2 (germline): SGHTA, FQGNSA. The CDR3 loop spans 16 amino acids. Trimming at V came to 1 base and at J to 6 bases, leaving 3 bases not matched to a gene. The CDR3: CASSLGQGAGNSPLHF. CDR3 sequence (DNA): TGTGCCAGCAGCTTAGGACAGGGGGCTGGTAATTCACCCCTCCACTTT.

This clone was observed a few times. The rearrangement uses TRBV28 and TRBJ2-3; 11 nucleotides align to TRBD2. There are 15 residues in the CDR3. Germline-derived CDR1 and CDR2 are MDHEN and SYDVKM. V trimming: 2 bases; J trimming: 6 bases; junction bases outside the gene matches: 4. CDR3 sequence reads: CASSLGGLAADTQYF. In DNA, the CDR3 is TGTGCCAGCAGTTTAGGGGGACTAGCGGCGGATACGCAGTATTTT.

The V gene is TRBV19, the J gene TRBJ1-3; 9 bases align to TRBD1. Germline-derived CDR1 and CDR2 are LNHDA and SQIVND (reference sequence). V shed 4 bases, J shed 3 bases, and the junction held 7 bases outside the gene matches. CDR3 length: 16 residues. The DNA for the CDR3 is TGTGCCAGTAGTACCAGCGACAGGGGGATTGGAAACACCATATATTTT. Translation: CASSTSDRGIGNTIYF.

This clone has a handful of counts. The chain carries TRBV7-2 and TRBJ1-2; 8 nucleotides line up with TRBD1. Per germline, CDR1 SGHTA and CDR2 FQGNSA. Trimming took 2 bases from V and 5 from J; bases not matched to a gene: 7. This CDR3 comprises 15 residues. CDR3 residues: CASSLHGQGLYGYTF. The CDR3 nucleotides are TGTGCCAGCAGCTTACATGGACAGGGATTATATGGCTACACCTTC.

By share, this clone counts as medium-sized. This chain uses TRBV5-1 with TRBJ2-5; 7 nucleotides align to TRBD1. The CDR3 spans 14 residues. The germline V gene has CDR1 SGHRS and CDR2 YFSETQ. V shed 3 bases and J 2 bases; nucleotides not matched to a gene: 4. The CDR3 DNA follows: TGCGCCAGCAGCTCTGGCAGGGGGCAAGAGACCCAGTACTTC. Translating gives CASSSGRGQETQYF.

This chain links TRBV4-3 with TRBJ2-2; D perhaps matches TRBD1 (6 bases). The germline V gene has CDR1 LGHNA and CDR2 YSLEER. Trimming took 5 bases from V and 6 from J, leaving 19 bases between them. CDR3 length: 16 amino acids. The CDR3 DNA sequence: TGCGCCAGCAGCGGGGTTAGGGGGAATCCATCCGGGGAGCTGTTTTTT. This codes for CASSGVRGNPSGELFF.